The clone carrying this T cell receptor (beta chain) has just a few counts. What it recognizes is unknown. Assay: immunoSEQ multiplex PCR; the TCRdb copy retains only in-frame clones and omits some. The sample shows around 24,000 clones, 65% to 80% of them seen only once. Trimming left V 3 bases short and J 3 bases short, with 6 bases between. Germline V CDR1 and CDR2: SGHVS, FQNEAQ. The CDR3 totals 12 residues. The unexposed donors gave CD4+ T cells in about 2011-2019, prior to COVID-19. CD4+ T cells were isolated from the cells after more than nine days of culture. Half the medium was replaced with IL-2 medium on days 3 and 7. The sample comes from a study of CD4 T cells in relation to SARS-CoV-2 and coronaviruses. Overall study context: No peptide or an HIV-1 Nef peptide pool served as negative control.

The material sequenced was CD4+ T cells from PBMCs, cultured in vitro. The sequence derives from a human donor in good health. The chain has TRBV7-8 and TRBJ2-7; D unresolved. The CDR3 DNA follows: TGTGCCAGCAGCTTCCAGATCTACGAGCAGTACTTC. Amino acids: CASSFQIYEQYF.